This T cell receptor beta chain originates from a study of cytomegalovirus exposure and HLA in healthy donors. Overall study: Tens of millions of unique TCRs from HLA-typed donors were held in an early data release. Study-wide findings and caveats: The later analysis indicated that the majority of CMV-associated TCR beta chains appeared HLA-restricted. It was taken for granted in presence/absence analyses that sequencing depth across donors was roughly uniform. Rare TCR sequences predominated, though certain public TCRs were found in many donors.

This clone was counted only a few times. Its antigen is not known. PCR amplification relied on 60 Vbeta primers (plus 13 Jbeta primers). Sequencing used immunoSEQ multiplex PCR; TCRdb keeps in-frame clones, though not all of them. This sample has 100,000 to 150,000 clones, with 8% to 11% found just once. V lost 3 bases and J lost 8; bases outside the gene matches: 3. The CDR3 covers 13 residues. CDR1 is PRHDT, CDR2 FYEKMQ, per germline (reference sequence). The sample consisted of PBMCs. The V gene is TRBV13, the J gene TRBJ2-1; 8 bases are a match to TRBD2. The TCR was taken from a woman aged 18-35 years in good health and CMV-seropositive. This CDR3 reads CASSLTSEDEQFF. DNA of the CDR3: TGTGCCAGCAGCTTGACTAGCGAAGATGAGCAGTTCTTC. The whole variable domain, remainder taken from reference TRBV13 and TRBJ2-1, is AAGVIQSPRHLIKEKRETATLKCYPIPRHDTVYWYQQGPGQDPQFLISFYEKMQSDKGSIPDRFSAQQFSDYHSELNMSSLELGDSALYFCASSLTSEDEQFFGPGTRLTVL.